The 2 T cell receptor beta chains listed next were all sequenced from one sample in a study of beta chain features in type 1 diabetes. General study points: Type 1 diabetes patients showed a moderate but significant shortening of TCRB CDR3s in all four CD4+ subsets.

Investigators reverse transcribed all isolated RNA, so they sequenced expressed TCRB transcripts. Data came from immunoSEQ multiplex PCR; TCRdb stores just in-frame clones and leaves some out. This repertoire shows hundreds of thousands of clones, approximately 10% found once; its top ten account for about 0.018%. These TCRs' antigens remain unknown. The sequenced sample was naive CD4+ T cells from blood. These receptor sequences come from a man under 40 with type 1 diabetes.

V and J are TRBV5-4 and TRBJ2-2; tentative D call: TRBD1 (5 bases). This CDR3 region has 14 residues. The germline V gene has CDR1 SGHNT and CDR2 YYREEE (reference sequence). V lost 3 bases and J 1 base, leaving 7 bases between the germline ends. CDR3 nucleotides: TGTGCCAGCAGCTCCGGACAGAACACCGGGGAGCTGTTTTTT. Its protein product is CASSSGQNTGELFF.

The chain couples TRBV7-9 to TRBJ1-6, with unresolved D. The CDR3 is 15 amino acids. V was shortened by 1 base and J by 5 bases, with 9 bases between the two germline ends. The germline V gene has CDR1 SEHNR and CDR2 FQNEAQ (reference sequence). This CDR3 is CASSLDNLHNSPLHF. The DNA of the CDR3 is TGTGCCAGCAGCTTAGACAATCTCCATAATTCACCCCTCCACTTT.